This T cell receptor beta chain was identified in a study of blood T cell repertoires in COVID-19 (TCRdb year 2020). Study-wide context: Samples covering the acute and convalescent phases of COVID-19 were provided by collaborators in the United States, Italy and Spain. The prospective study material was composed of cDNA or gDNA derived from T cells, B-cell-depleted T cells, or PBMCs. Deeply sampled blood TCRbeta repertoires from subjects exposed to, actively infected with, or recovered from COVID-19 were included in the dataset. A freely available public database, intended as a resource for researchers studying the immune response to SARS-CoV-2, is where the repertoires were released. The samples were drawn from two sources: the first 160 participants of the ongoing ImmuneRACE study, and fewer than 1,500 subjects contributed by 6 global collaborators. A de-identified subject ID, COVID-19 status, age in years and sex were almost always included in the sample metadata. Where available, HLA class I and class II types were obtained from metadata supplied by the sample provider rather than from assay-based typing.

The collaborating institutions used their own protocols to collect whole blood in K2EDTA tubes. For TCRbeta analysis, collaborators shipped samples in one of three forms: frozen whole blood, isolated PBMCs, or DNA extracted from either of those sample types. V drops 5 bases and J drops 2 bases, leaving 13 bases in between. CDR1 and CDR2 are drawn from the germline V gene: SGHVS, FQNEAQ. There are 14 amino acids in the CDR3, from cysteine to phenylalanine inclusive. CDR3 DNA only is kept here, 42 bases in frame from base 1. Comments on this clone: Its antigen is unknown. Per-base qualities were not stored, and no clone one base away is much larger.

TCRbeta CDR3 regions were amplified from genomic DNA by means of the immunoSEQ Assay, a bias-controlled multiplex PCR. From the authors' description of their analysis: The number of nucleated cells in each sample was estimated from the amplification of reference gene primers within the assay. To quantify the absolute abundance of each unique TCRbeta CDR3 rearrangement, sequence reads were collapsed and filtered. For each sample, productive Simpson clonality was calculated as the square root of Simpson's diversity index across productive rearrangements. As stored in TCRdb, this immuneACCESS dataset retains in-frame rearrangements with V and J assigned. A fraction of the clones does not appear; measured against another copy, unresolved V genes explain less than half of the discrepancy, and the remainder lacks a known reason. From that table come the V and J calls and clone size; the DNA was used to work out D and trimming. The sample yields more than 35,000 clones; approximately 85% were counted once. The ten biggest clones cover around 20% of the sample.

Results and caveats for the whole study, not just this receptor: Clinical and demographic metadata were provided uncurated, with the amount varying by source and participant.

Sequencing was performed on peripheral blood. The receptor's source is a man between 70 and 80 years old with acute or convalescent COVID-19. The sequence links TRBV7-8 to TRBJ2-7; the D region is possibly TRBD1 or TRBD2, each matching across 5 bases. At the DNA level, the sequence is TGTGCCAGCAGCCTAGAGGGGCAGCCCTACGAGCAGTACTTC. It specifies CASSLEGQPYEQYF.